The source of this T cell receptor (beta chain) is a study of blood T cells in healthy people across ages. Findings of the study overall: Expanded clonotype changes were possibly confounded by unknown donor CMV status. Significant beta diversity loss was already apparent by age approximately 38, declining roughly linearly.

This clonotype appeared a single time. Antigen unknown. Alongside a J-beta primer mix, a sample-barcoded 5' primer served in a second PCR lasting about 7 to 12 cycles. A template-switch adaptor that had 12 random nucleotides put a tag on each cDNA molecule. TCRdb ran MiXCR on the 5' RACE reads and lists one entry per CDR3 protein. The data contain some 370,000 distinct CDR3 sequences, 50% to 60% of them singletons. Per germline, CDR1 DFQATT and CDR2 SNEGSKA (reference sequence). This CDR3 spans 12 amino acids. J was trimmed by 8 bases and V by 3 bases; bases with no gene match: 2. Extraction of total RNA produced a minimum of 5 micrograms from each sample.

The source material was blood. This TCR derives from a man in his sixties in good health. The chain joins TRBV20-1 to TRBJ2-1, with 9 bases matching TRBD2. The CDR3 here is CSASSGSHEQFF. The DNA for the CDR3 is TGCAGTGCTAGTAGCGGGAGCCATGAGCAGTTCTTC.